Shown below are 18 T cell receptor beta chains from a single sample sequenced in a study of cytomegalovirus exposure and HLA in healthy donors. It was with 60 Vbeta and 13 Jbeta primers that the PCR ran. Assay used: immunoSEQ multiplex PCR; TCRdb lists only in-frame clones, some missing. The repertoire consists of about 130,000 clones, with around 80% occurring once and the leading ten covering 0.95% to 1.5%. Material for sequencing was PBMCs. The receptors were gathered from a female donor in good health and CMV-seronegative.

V usage is TRBV18 and J usage is TRBJ2-1; 9 positions agree with TRBD2. The V segment lost 5 bases and the J segment 6 bases; nucleotides outside the gene matches: 5. Germline CDR1 is KGHSH and CDR2 is LQKENI. This CDR3 is built from 14 residues. The CDR3 region has the DNA TGTGCCAGCTCAGAACTAGCGGGTGGCAATGAGCAGTTCTTC. Protein sequence: CASSELAGGNEQFF.

The rearrangement joins TRBV4-1 to TRBJ2-4; D is uncertain. With 3 bases removed from V and 7 bases from J, the gap between germline ends came to 4 bases. Germline V lookup: CDR1 MGHRA, CDR2 YSYEKL. CDR3 size: 11 residues. This chain's CDR3 is CASSHINIQYF. CDR3 coding DNA: TGCGCCAGCAGCCACATTAACATTCAGTACTTC.

The chain has TRBV5-1 and TRBJ1-4, with TRBD1 matching over 10 bases. V was pared by 4 bases and J by 8 bases, with 5 bases of the junction left unmatched. Germline CDR1 and CDR2: SGHRS and YFSETQ. CDR3 size: 14 residues. CDR3 coding DNA: TGCGCCAGCAGCCCCGGACAGGGGGGGGAAAAACTGTTTTTT. It is translated as CASSPGQGGEKLFF.

V is TRBV5-1 and J is TRBJ2-3, with 11 bases lining up with TRBD2. CDR1 is SGHRS, CDR2 YFSETQ, per germline. V shed 4 bases and J 1 base; nucleotides not matched to a gene: 11. This CDR3 spans 18 amino acids. In nucleotides, the CDR3 is TGCGCCAGCAGCCTGACTAGCGGGACCGCAGGTGGCACAGATACGCAGTATTTT. Translated, it gives CASSLTSGTAGGTDTQYF.

This chain joins TRBV2 and TRBJ2-1; 9 bases align to TRBD2. Trimming removed 3 bases from V and 11 bases from J; junction bases left unmatched: 8. This CDR3 is 14 amino acids long. CDR1 is SNHLY and CDR2 is FYNNEI in the germline V gene. The CDR3 here is CASSDSLAGTQQFF. The CDR3 DNA reads as TGTGCCAGCAGTGATTCGCTAGCGGGGACCCAGCAGTTCTTC.

The chain recombines TRBV30 with TRBJ1-1; a weak D match, TRBD1 (5 bases). The CDR3 consists of 15 residues. Trimming shortened V by 1 base and J by 1 base, and 13 bases separated the two germline ends. Looked up from germline, CDR1 is GTSNPN and CDR2 is SVGIG (reference sequence). The CDR3 region is CAWSAGHPWNTEAFF. The DNA for the CDR3 is TGTGCCTGGAGTGCTGGACACCCCTGGAACACTGAAGCTTTCTTT.

There are a few counts of this clone. The chain links TRBV2 to TRBJ2-5; 7 bases fit TRBD1. Germline V gene sequence: CDR1 SNHLY, CDR2 FYNNEI. The CDR3 is 14 residues long. Germline trimming cut 7 bases from V and 4 bases from J; bases unmatched to any gene: 9. CDR3 DNA: TGTGCCAGCACCGACCGGACAGGAGGAGAGACCCAGTACTTC. Its translation: CASTDRTGGETQYF.

V is TRBV4-1 and J is TRBJ2-7; the D gene is possibly TRBD1 (5 bases). The V and J ends lost 4 bases and 2 bases respectively, with 12 bases between them. There are 14 residues in the CDR3. The germline CDR1 and CDR2 sequences are MGHRA and YSYEKL. In DNA, the CDR3 is TGCGCCAGCAGCCCTGTGGGGCTACCCTACGAGCAGTACTTC. This gives the protein CASSPVGLPYEQYF.

The rearrangement joins TRBV5-6 to TRBJ2-1, with 9 bases lining up with TRBD1. The CDR3 totals 15 residues. The germline V gene encodes CDR1 SGHDT and CDR2 YYEEEE. The trim removed 3 bases at V and 8 bases at J, leaving 9 bases unmatched. CDR3 DNA sequence: TGTGCCAGCAGCTCCCCGGACAGGGGTTTACATGAGCAGTTCTTC. Protein: CASSSPDRGLHEQFF. The full variable domain, its missing parts supplied by reference TRBV5-6 and TRBJ2-1, is DAGVTQSPTHLIKTRGQQVTLRCSPKSGHDTVSWYQQALGQGPQFIFQYYEEEERQRGNFPDRFSGHQFPNYSSELNVNALLLGDSALYLCASSSPDRGLHEQFFGPGTRLTVL.

As regards this clone: Its ends do not fully match the called genes, so a read error is possible. J is TRBJ1-2 and V is TRBV7-9, with 7 positions matching TRBD1. The V gene's germline CDR1 is SEHNR and CDR2 FQNEAQ (reference sequence). CDR3 length: 16 amino acids. Here the CDR3 DNA reads TGTTCCAGCAGCTCCGGGACAGTCACCTCTAACTATGGCTACACCTTC. The encoded protein is CSSSSGTVTSNYGYTF.

The V call is TRBV19, the J call TRBJ1-2, with D unresolved. The germline CDR1 and CDR2 sequences are LNHDA and SQIVND (reference sequence). V lost 4 bases to trimming and J lost 7 bases, with 13 bases between them. The CDR3 spans 13 residues. The CDR3 is CASSTNGRVGYTF. The CDR3 DNA sequence: TGTGCCAGTAGTACTAACGGGCGGGTTGGCTACACCTTC.

The chain couples TRBV4-2 to TRBJ1-4, with 9 bases that match TRBD1. CDR3 size: 14 residues. V shed 5 bases, J shed 6 bases, and the junction held 4 bases outside the gene matches. Germline assignment: CDR1 LGHNA and CDR2 YNFKEQ. The CDR3 sequence: CASSTDRGDEKLFF. DNA for the CDR3: TGTGCCAGCAGCACGGACAGGGGAGATGAAAAACTGTTTTTT.

This chain uses TRBV2 with TRBJ2-3, with 9 bases that match TRBD1. The germline CDR1 and CDR2 sequences are SNHLY and FYNNEI. This CDR3 contains 18 residues. The trim removed 6 bases at V and 2 bases at J, leaving 15 bases unmatched. CDR3 nucleotide sequence: TGTGCCAGCAGACAGGGGGCGATAGGTGCGGGGCACACAGATACGCAGTATTTT. It codes for CASRQGAIGAGHTDTQYF. Looking up the rest from reference TRBV2 and TRBJ2-3 gives the full variable domain: EPEVTQTPSHQVTQMGQEVILRCVPISNHLYFYWYRQILGQKVEFLVSFYNNEISEKSEIFDDQFSVERPDGSNFTLKIRSTKLEDSAMYFCASRQGAIGAGHTDTQYFGPGTRLTVL.

The count of this clone is one. The rearrangement links TRBV4-1 to TRBJ2-3, with TRBD2 identical over 9 bases. The germline CDR1 and CDR2 sequences are MGHRA and YSYEKL. This CDR3 has 17 amino acids. V lost 0 bases, J lost 0 bases, and 4 bases stayed unmatched. CDR3 amino acids: CASSQEASGVSTDTQYF. The DNA of the CDR3 is TGCGCCAGCAGCCAAGAAGCTAGCGGGGTTAGCACAGATACGCAGTATTTT.

This chain connects TRBV28 to TRBJ1-4; 7 nucleotides agree with TRBD1. The CDR3 runs to 16 residues. Trimming removed 6 bases from V and 7 bases from J; junction bases left unmatched: 14. The germline V gene encodes CDR1 MDHEN and CDR2 SYDVKM. The CDR3 nucleotides are TGTGCCAGCAGCTCGCCCCGACAGGGAAGGGGTGAAAAACTGTTTTTT. It codes for CASSSPRQGRGEKLFF.

The chain links TRBV7-8 to TRBJ2-5, with TRBD2 as a possible D gene (6 bases). V was clipped by 5 bases and J by 7 bases, with 26 bases between them. CDR1 and CDR2 from the germline V gene are SGHVS and FQNEAQ. The CDR3 sequence is 17 residues long. CDR3 in amino acids: CASSRVAVFAGSGTQYF. CDR3 sequence (DNA): TGTGCCAGCAGCCGCGTGGCAGTGTTTGCGGGGTCGGGGACCCAGTACTTC.

This chain connects TRBV28 to TRBJ1-1, with a tentative D call TRBD1 (6 bases). The CDR3 sequence is 12 residues long. Trimming left V 10 bases short and J 7 bases short, with 16 bases between. Germline V gene lookup returns CDR1 MDHEN and CDR2 SYDVKM. CDR3 residues: CATLSQTGEAFF. CDR3 in DNA: TGTGCCACCTTGTCCCAGACAGGTGAAGCTTTCTTT.

This clone was recorded a few times. The chain combines TRBV7-9 with TRBJ1-4; TRBD1 agrees at 9 bases. The trim removed 5 bases at V and 7 bases at J, leaving 5 bases unmatched. The CDR3 loop spans 14 amino acids. CDR1 SEHNR and CDR2 FQNEAQ come from the germline V gene (reference sequence). The CDR3 bases are TGTGCCAGCAGCCGGACAGGGGTGATTGAAAAACTGTTTTTT. Protein product: CASSRTGVIEKLFF.